This T cell receptor beta chain was recorded in a study of OX40 agonist ivuxolimab in advanced cancers. About the research overall: With ivuxolimab, an agonistic anti-OX40 (CD134) antibody, patients were treated.

Profiled with immunoSEQ multiplex PCR; TCRdb holds only in-frame clones, not every one. The sample gives about 60,000 clones, about 88% of which show up once; over 9% is in the top ten. This CDR3 is built from 14 residues. Germline V lookup: CDR1 SEHNR, CDR2 FQNEAQ (reference sequence). Trimming took off 6 bases at V and 10 bases at J, with 16 bases between the two ends. This receptor was identified in an adult with an advanced solid tumor such as melanoma, head and neck, liver or kidney cancer. This sequence joins TRBV7-9 and TRBJ1-6, with D maybe TRBD1 (6 bases). The sample consisted of CD4+ or CD8+ T cells sorted from blood, taken in a trial of the OX40 agonist ivuxolimab. CDR3 residues: CASSLGGSVSPLHF. The CDR3 coding sequence is TGTGCCAGCAGTCTAGGGGGGAGTGTATCACCCCTCCACTTT.